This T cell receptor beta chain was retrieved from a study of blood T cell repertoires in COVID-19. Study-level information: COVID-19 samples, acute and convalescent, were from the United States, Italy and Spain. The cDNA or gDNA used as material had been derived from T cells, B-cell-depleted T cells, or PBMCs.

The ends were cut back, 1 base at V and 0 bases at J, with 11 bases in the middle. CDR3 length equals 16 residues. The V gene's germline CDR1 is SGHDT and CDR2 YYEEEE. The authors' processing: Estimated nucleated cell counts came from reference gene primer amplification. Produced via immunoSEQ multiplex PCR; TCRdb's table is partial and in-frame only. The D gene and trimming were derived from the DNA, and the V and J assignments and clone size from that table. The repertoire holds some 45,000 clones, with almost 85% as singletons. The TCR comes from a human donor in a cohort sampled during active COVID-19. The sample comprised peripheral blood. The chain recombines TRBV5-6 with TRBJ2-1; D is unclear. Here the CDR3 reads CASSLILPSSYNEQFF. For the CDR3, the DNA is TGTGCCAGCAGCTTGATACTACCCAGCTCCTACAATGAGCAGTTCTTC.